The T cell receptor beta chain described here comes from a study of T cell changes during pregnancy in multiple sclerosis. The CDR3 is 15 residues long. V lost 6 bases, J lost 3 bases, and 10 bases stayed unmatched. Germline V gives CDR1 SGHDN, CDR2 FVKESK. Generated by immunoSEQ multiplex PCR, the TCRdb table keeps only in-frame clones and is missing some. The table lists roughly 100,000 clones, under 95% of them singletons, with 1.5% to 2% in the top ten. This TCR derives from a female donor with multiple sclerosis, enrolled in a pregnancy study. This sample comprised peripheral blood, obtained before pregnancy. The genes are TRBV14 and TRBJ2-7; 8 nucleotides align to TRBD1. The CDR3 sequence: CASSRAGTGVYEQYF. CDR3 bases: TGTGCCAGCAGTCGCGCCGGGACAGGAGTCTACGAGCAGTACTTC.